This TCR beta chain was profiled in a study of somatic mutations in cytotoxic T cells in rheumatoid arthritis. Sequenced by immunoSEQ multiplex PCR; TCRdb stores in-frame clones only, minus some. The sample gives about 18,000 clones, approximately 82% of which show up once; approximately 19% is in the top ten. The CDR3 has 12 residues. The TCR sequence derives from an adult with rheumatoid arthritis. This chain joins TRBV21-1 and TRBJ1-2. TRBV21-1 is a recognized pseudogene. Sequenced input: CD8+ T cells sorted from blood. As DNA, the CDR3 is TGTGCCAGCAGGAGGATCCGCTATGGCTACACCTTC. Translating it yields CASRRIRYGYTF.